The 22 T cell receptor beta chains given below trace back to one sample, sequenced in a study of blood T cell repertoires in COVID-19. Generated by immunoSEQ multiplex PCR, the TCRdb table keeps only in-frame clones and is missing some. The data contain about 190,000 clones, 88% of them singletons. The source material was peripheral blood. All receptors come from a woman younger than 45 with acute or convalescent COVID-19.

As to this clone: Additional DNA sequences in this sample encode the identical CDR3. The chain carries TRBV28 and TRBJ2-5; D unclear. The V end was cut by 3 bases, the J end by 4 bases, with 3 bases between. Germline-derived CDR1 and CDR2 are MDHEN and SYDVKM. CDR3 length: 11 residues. Here the CDR3 reads CASSFLETQYF. CDR3 DNA: TGTGCCAGCAGTTTCTTAGAGACCCAGTACTTC.

This chain uses TRBV6-4 with TRBJ2-3; the match to TRBD1 covers 9 bases. CDR1 is MRHNA and CDR2 is SNTAGT in the germline V gene. J lost 4 bases, V lost 3 bases, and 5 bases had no gene match. This CDR3 has 15 amino acids. The CDR3 sequence is CASSEDRGASDTQYF. CDR3 DNA sequence: TGTGCCAGCAGTGAAGACAGGGGGGCTTCAGATACGCAGTATTTT.

CDR3 loop: CASSWNRQGGEKLFF. The CDR3 DNA follows: TGTGCCAGCAGTTGGAATCGACAGGGAGGTGAAAAACTGTTTTTT. The chain carries TRBV28 and TRBJ1-4, with 7 bases identical to TRBD1. The germline V gene encodes CDR1 MDHEN and CDR2 SYDVKM. Losses at the gene ends were 4 bases for V and 7 bases for J; bases not matched to a gene: 9. The CDR3 is 15 amino acids.

The V call is TRBV7-9, the J call TRBJ1-1, with TRBD1 identical over 7 bases. V shed 3 bases and J 5 bases; nucleotides not matched to a gene: 3. CDR1 and CDR2 from the germline V gene are SEHNR and FQNEAQ (reference sequence). The CDR3 has 13 residues. The CDR3 DNA is TGTGCCAGCAGCTTGACAGGGCCTACTGAAGCTTTCTTT. Translation gives CASSLTGPTEAFF.

This chain links TRBV29-1 with TRBJ1-1, with 10 bases identical to TRBD1. CDR1 and CDR2 (germline): SQVTM, ANQGSEA. Trimming removed 3 bases from V and 11 bases from J; junction bases left unmatched: 6. This CDR3 contains 12 residues. In DNA form, the CDR3 reads TGCAGCGTTGAGGGACAGGGGCTAGGGGCTTTCTTT. This encodes CSVEGQGLGAFF.

The chain carries TRBV5-1 and TRBJ1-2; D perhaps matches TRBD1 (6 bases). In germline, CDR1 is SGHRS, CDR2 YFSETQ. The CDR3 loop spans 12 amino acids. With 4 bases removed from V and 8 bases from J, the gap between germline ends came to 12 bases. CDR3 DNA: TGCGCCAGCAGCGACAACAGGGAGGGCTACACCTTC. Protein sequence: CASSDNREGYTF.

The chain is built from TRBV18 and TRBJ2-3; tentative D call: TRBD2 (5 bases). This CDR3 is built from 15 residues. Per germline, CDR1 KGHSH and CDR2 LQKENI. Trimming cost V 0 bases and J 0 bases, with 7 bases left between them. CDR3 DNA sequence: TGTGCCAGCTCACCACCAGGACTGAGCACAGATACGCAGTATTTT. Translated, it gives CASSPPGLSTDTQYF.

The gene calls are TRBV29-1 and TRBJ1-1; D not resolved. V was pared by 6 bases and J by 7 bases, with 18 bases between. This CDR3 has 13 residues. Germline CDR1 SQVTM, CDR2 ANQGSEA. The CDR3 reads CSVISDRGGEAFF. The CDR3 bases are TGCAGCGTAATTTCCGATCGGGGTGGTGAAGCTTTCTTT.

This clone was seen just once. This chain links TRBV28 with TRBJ2-7; 7 nucleotides agree with TRBD1. This CDR3 has 14 amino acids. V trimming: 8 bases; J trimming: 4 bases; junction bases outside the gene matches: 11. The germline V gene has CDR1 MDHEN and CDR2 SYDVKM. DNA for the CDR3: TGTGCCAGCCGTGGACAGGCCCAACTATACGAGCAGTACTTC. Residues: CASRGQAQLYEQYF.

The chain links TRBV30 to TRBJ2-5, with no clear D. V was trimmed by 3 bases and J by 6 bases, leaving 11 bases between them. This CDR3 is built from 12 residues. Germline V lookup: CDR1 GTSNPN, CDR2 SVGIG (reference sequence). CDR3 nucleotide sequence: TGTGCCTGGAGGAGAGAAACGAAGACCCAGTACTTC. It codes for CAWRRETKTQYF.

This clone appeared a single time. The chain has TRBV6-5 and TRBJ2-7, with D possibly being TRBD1 (6 bases). With 2 bases removed from V and 6 bases from J, the gap between germline ends came to 11 bases. Germline V gene lookup returns CDR1 MNHEY and CDR2 SVGAGI. This CDR3 has 13 amino acids. The CDR3 nucleotides are TGTGCCAGCAGTTACCTCACAGGGTCCGAGCAGTACTTC. Translation: CASSYLTGSEQYF.

V usage is TRBV5-1 and J usage is TRBJ2-5, with TRBD2 matching 14 bases. The CDR3 length is 17 residues. J gave up 4 bases and V 2 bases, and 7 bases lay outside the gene matches. Germline V gives CDR1 SGHRS, CDR2 YFSETQ. For the CDR3, the DNA is TGCGCCAGCAGCTTTGGGGGACTAGCGGGAGCGCTAGAGACCCAGTACTTC. This sequence encodes CASSFGGLAGALETQYF. The entire variable domain, with the rest obtained from reference TRBV5-1 and TRBJ2-5, is as follows: KAGVTQTPRYLIKTRGQQVTLSCSPISGHRSVSWYQQTPGQGLQFLFEYFSETQRNKGNFPGRFSGRQFSNSRSEMNVSTLELGDSALYLCASSFGGLAGALETQYFGPGTRLLVL.

Regarding this clone: Other DNA sequences in the sample encode the same CDR3. V and J are TRBV11-2 and TRBJ2-6, with a weak D call TRBD1 (5 bases). Germline CDR1 SGHAT, CDR2 FQNNGV. This CDR3 is built from 15 residues. V was pared by 2 bases and J by 1 base, with 6 bases between. The CDR3, as DNA: TGTGCCAGCAGCTTAAGGGGATCTGGGGCCAACGTCCTGACTTTC. This codes for CASSLRGSGANVLTF.

DNA of the CDR3: TGTGCCATCAGTGAGTCGTCTGGGGAGCTGTTTTTT. Translated: CAISESSGELFF. The chain joins TRBV10-3 to TRBJ2-2; no definite D call. The CDR3 is made up of 12 amino acids. The V gene's germline CDR1 is ENHRY and CDR2 SYGVKD. Trimming stripped 0 bases from V and 8 bases from J, with 4 bases between.

This chain links TRBV15 with TRBJ1-1; perhaps TRBD1 as D (5 bases). The germline CDR1 and CDR2 sequences are LNHNV and YYDKDF (reference sequence). Trimming pared 2 bases from V and 1 base from J, leaving 14 bases between. This CDR3 region has 16 residues. CDR3 sequence (DNA): TGTGCCACCAGCAGACCCCGGGGGACGGCGAACACTGAAGCTTTCTTT. It encodes CATSRPRGTANTEAFF.

This clone appeared a single time. The chain is built from TRBV6-5 and TRBJ1-5; the match to TRBD1 covers 7 bases. V lost 6 bases and J lost 6; bases outside the gene matches: 8. Germline CDR1 reads MNHEY; CDR2 reads SVGAGI. There are 14 residues in the CDR3. The CDR3 reads CASRHSGGSQPQHF. In DNA, the CDR3 is TGTGCCAGCAGACACTCAGGGGGTTCTCAGCCCCAGCATTTT.

Only one count was recorded for this clone. This rearrangement joins TRBV10-3 to TRBJ1-2, with a weak D call TRBD1 (6 bases). The length of the CDR3 is 12 residues. V lost 7 bases and J 5 bases, leaving 11 bases between the germline ends. Looked up from germline, CDR1 is ENHRY and CDR2 is SYGVKD. CDR3 sequence reads: CAITEGDYGYTF. CDR3 nucleotides: TGTGCCATCACCGAGGGGGATTATGGCTACACCTTC.

The chain links TRBV7-2 to TRBJ2-1; possibly TRBD2 for D (6 bases). The CDR3 runs 14 residues. The ends were cut back, 5 bases at V and 8 bases at J, with 16 bases in the middle. The germline gives CDR1 SGHTA, CDR2 FQGNSA. The CDR3 region is CASSRDWAGDEQFF. The CDR3 nucleotides are TGTGCCAGCAGCCGGGACTGGGCTGGGGATGAGCAGTTCTTC.

The chain joins TRBV7-9 to TRBJ2-3; 7 bases match TRBD2. The germline CDR1 and CDR2 sequences are SEHNR and FQNEAQ (reference sequence). V trimming: 8 bases; J trimming: 5 bases; junction bases outside the gene matches: 13. CDR3 size: 15 residues. The CDR3 DNA sequence: TGTGCCAGCCAACCCGCAGCGGGATCAAGAGATACGCAGTATTTT. Its protein product is CASQPAAGSRDTQYF. The full variable domain, with the rest looked up from reference TRBV7-9 and TRBJ2-3, is DTGVSQNPRHKITKRGQNVTFRCDPISEHNRLYWYRQTLGQGPEFLTYFQNEAQLEKSRLLSDRFSAERPKGSFSTLEIQRTEQGDSAMYLCASQPAAGSRDTQYFGPGTRLTVL.

This clone came up once. The CDR3 bases are TGTGCCAGCAGTTTACGGGGGGGGCCCTCTGGGGCCAACGTCCTGACTTTC. As protein: CASSLRGGPSGANVLTF. The V gene is TRBV27, the J gene TRBJ2-6; 8 positions agree with TRBD2. This CDR3 region has 17 residues. Germline CDR1 reads MNHEY; CDR2 reads SMNVEV (reference sequence). The V gene end was trimmed by 2 bases and the J gene end by 0 bases; junction bases not matched to a gene: 3.

The CDR3: CASSLEGDSPLHF. CDR3 sequence (DNA): TGTGCCAGCAGCTTAGAGGGGGATTCACCCCTCCACTTT. This rearrangement joins TRBV11-1 to TRBJ1-6; a possible D gene is TRBD1 (6 bases). Per the germline V gene, CDR1 is SGHAT and CDR2 is FQDESV (reference sequence). The CDR3 covers 13 residues. With 1 base removed from V and 8 bases from J, the gap between germline ends came to 6 bases.

This clone was recorded only once. The CDR3 loop reads CSVKAGGRETQYF. DNA for the CDR3: TGCAGCGTTAAGGCAGGGGGCAGAGAGACCCAGTACTTC. This chain uses TRBV29-1 with TRBJ2-5, with 8 bases that match TRBD1. J gave up 4 bases and V 5 bases, and 6 bases lay outside the gene matches. The CDR3 covers 13 residues. Looked up from germline, CDR1 is SQVTM and CDR2 is ANQGSEA.